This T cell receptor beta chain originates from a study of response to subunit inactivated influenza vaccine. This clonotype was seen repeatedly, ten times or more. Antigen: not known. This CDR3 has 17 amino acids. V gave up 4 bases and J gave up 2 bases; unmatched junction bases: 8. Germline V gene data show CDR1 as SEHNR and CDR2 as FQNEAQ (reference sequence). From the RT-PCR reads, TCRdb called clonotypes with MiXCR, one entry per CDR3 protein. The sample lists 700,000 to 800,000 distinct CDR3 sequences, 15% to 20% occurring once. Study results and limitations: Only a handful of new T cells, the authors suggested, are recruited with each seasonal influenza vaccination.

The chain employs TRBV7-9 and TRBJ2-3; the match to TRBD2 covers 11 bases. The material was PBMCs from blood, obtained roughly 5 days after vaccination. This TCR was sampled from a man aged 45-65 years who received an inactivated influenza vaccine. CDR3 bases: TGTGCCAGCAGCTCCGAACTAGCGGGAGTCGCCACAGATACGCAGTATTTT. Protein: CASSSELAGVATDTQYF.